This T cell receptor beta chain was found in a study of neurological immune-mediated disorders (dated by TCRdb to between 2018 and 2020). In the study overall: Using UMI-based sequencing, the study compared peripheral blood TCR-beta repertoires from patients with HTLV-I-associated myelopathy (HAM/TSP), patients with multiple sclerosis, and healthy controls. The 106 TCR-beta libraries covered PBMC samples along with longitudinal samples, technical triplicates, and paired sorted CD4+ and CD8+ T-cell subsets. Each longitudinal HAM/TSP and healthy donor was sampled at 3 time-points spaced at roughly 3-45 month intervals. The cohort was made up of about 68 subjects, consisting of roughly 14 HAM/TSP patients, around 35 multiple sclerosis patients and about 20 healthy controls.

cDNA synthesis used template-switch 5'RACE with a primer carrying a 10-nucleotide random unique molecular identifier tagging each TCR transcript. Every sequencing run covered 15-18 subjects and yielded more than 180 million TCR-beta sequences. Total RNA was extracted with the RNeasy kit. TCR-beta VDJ regions were amplified with primers for the TCR constant region and the 5'RACE anchor, using the KAPA Real-time Library Amplification kit. A first PCR added sample indexes and Illumina adaptors, and a second PCR then raised library yield. The roughly 650 bp TCR product was size-selected on a 2% E-gel SizeSelection system after Ampure bead purification. Before pooling, libraries had their quality checked on a Bioanalyzer, their concentration measured with Qubit, and their quantity determined with the Kapa Library Quantification kit. An Illumina HiSeq 2500 sequenced the libraries paired-end 2 x 150 bp. To increase sequence diversity, about 23-30% phiX was spiked into each library pool. On the authors' methods: The quality-filtered reads were processed with the UMI-based MiGEC pipeline, whose error correction step removed more than 75% of the raw TCR sequences. IMGT germline references were used for alignment of VDJ genes, and clonotypes were defined by a unique CDR3 amino acid sequence together with V-J genes. VDJtools evaluated clonal expansion, Shannon diversity and CDR3 relatedness (CalcPairwiseDistances, ClusterSamples); CLCbio workbench built phylogenetic trees. Using coefficient-of-variation modelling across technical triplicates, the study counted a clone as expanded if it had at least 8 unique UMIs. In-frame beta chains were kept once TCRdb had trimmed the public reads at Q25 with fastp and called clones with MiXCR. Each CDR3 protein gets just one entry, which takes the most common genes and DNA from the rows behind it. What appears here as the V and J calls and clone size reflects TCRdb's work, not the paper's. The sample table contains some 60,000 distinct CDR3 sequences; only one count was recorded for around 10% of them. Less than 8% of the sample belongs to the ten largest clones.

This clonotype was recorded many times. No cognate antigen has been identified for it. No base-level quality is on record; no much larger clone is a single base apart. The full study reports these points: No identical CDR3 amino acid sequences were shared among expanded clones across subjects, suggesting private TCR-beta repertoires in all groups. TCR clonal expansion was highest in HAM/TSP patients and lowest in MS patients, with MS patients falling below even healthy controls.

The sample's time point label, in plain terms: longitudinal time-point 1 (baseline). Unsorted PBMC libraries were generated from 2 million PBMCs stored in RNAlater at -80 °C until RNA extraction. Peripheral blood was subjected to Ficoll-Hypaque density gradient centrifugation to isolate PBMCs, which were then cryopreserved in liquid nitrogen. Looking up the germline V gene yields CDR1 LGHNA and CDR2 YSLEER. The CDR3 has 16 amino acids, counting the end cysteine and phenylalanine. Only the CDR3 portion is preserved as DNA: 48 bases, with reading frame beginning at the first base. Relative to germline, V is 4 bases shorter and J is 8 bases shorter, with 23 bases between their ends.

The source of this sequence is a male donor with HTLV-1-associated myelopathy (HAM/TSP). Input material: PBMCs. The chain employs TRBV4-3 and TRBJ1-2, with the D gene call left open. The DNA reads TGCGCCAGCAGCCCATCGGCTGCTCCAATGGATGGAGGCTACACCTTC. Its protein product is CASSPSAAPMDGGYTF.